This TCR beta chain emerged from a study of metastatic and nonmetastatic thyroid tumors. Original data processing: Variation in CDR3 across clinicopathological groups served as the basis for constructing a distant-metastasis classifier in papillary thyroid cancer. TCRdb re-called the PCR reads with MiXCR. TCRdb assigned the V and J calls; the authors' analysis was not used. The repertoire holds approximately 20,000 clones, with around 30% as singletons. V was trimmed by 4 bases and J by 8 bases, leaving 6 bases between them. The CDR3 runs 11 residues. Germline lookup yields CDR1 MNHEY and CDR2 SMNVEV (reference sequence). Patients were all untreated before their thyroid surgery. This clone was observed a handful of times.

This sequence was found in a female donor with papillary thyroid cancer or a benign thyroid nodule (not recorded which). Some clones in this sample may be carry-over from other donors' samples. V is TRBV27 and J is TRBJ2-1; D unresolved. Sequencing was done on a sample of tumor tissue. CDR3 amino acids: CASSSGHEQFF. CDR3 coding DNA: TGTGCCAGCAGTTCAGGTCATGAGCAGTTCTTC.